The 6 T cell receptor beta chains in this list originate from one sample, sequenced in a study of blood T cell repertoires in COVID-19. Assay: immunoSEQ multiplex PCR; the TCRdb copy retains only in-frame clones and omits some. The top ten clones hold roughly 0.25% of a sample with some 670,000 clones, 90% of them seen once. The sample comprised peripheral blood. The receptors stem from a woman younger than 35 with acute or convalescent COVID-19.

Concerning this clone itself: Distinct nucleotide sequences in the sample also encode this CDR3. V usage is TRBV4-3 and J usage is TRBJ1-2; the match to TRBD1 covers 8 bases. The J segment lost 4 bases and the V segment lost 4 bases, leaving 8 bases of the junction unmatched. The CDR3 totals 15 residues. Per germline, CDR1 LGHNA and CDR2 YSLEER. CDR3 sequence: CASSLGQGAGYGYTF. The CDR3, as DNA: TGCGCCAGCAGCCTGGGTCAGGGGGCGGGCTATGGCTACACCTTC.

The chain joins TRBV30 to TRBJ2-6, with TRBD1 matching over 7 bases. Germline CDR1 and CDR2: GTSNPN and SVGIG (reference sequence). J gave up 0 bases and V 3 bases, and 11 bases lay outside the gene matches. The CDR3 extends over 18 amino acids. CDR3 in DNA: TGTGCCTGGAGCGAAGTGGACAGGCTTGGCTCTGGGGCCAACGTCCTGACTTTC. Translating it yields CAWSEVDRLGSGANVLTF.

V and J are TRBV3-1 (or the pseudogene TRBV3-2) and TRBJ2-3; maybe TRBD2 (5 bases). This CDR3 comprises 14 residues. Trimming removed 4 bases at V and 2 bases at J, with 10 bases between. Germline assignment: CDR1 LGHDT and CDR2 YNNKEL (reference sequence). CDR3 sequence reads: CASSLIGVTDTQYF. For the CDR3, the DNA is TGTGCCAGCAGCCTAATCGGGGTCACAGATACGCAGTATTTT.

This chain joins TRBV19 and TRBJ1-6; D possibly corresponds to TRBD1 (6 bases). V lost 3 bases and J lost 0, with 12 bases in between. The CDR3 has 17 residues. Germline V CDR1 and CDR2: LNHDA, SQIVND (reference sequence). The DNA of the CDR3 is TGTGCCAGTAGTATGGTCGGGGGGCACTCCTATAATTCACCCCTCCACTTT. This translates into CASSMVGGHSYNSPLHF.

This chain links TRBV11-2 with TRBJ2-3, with 7 bases lining up with TRBD1. The CDR3 loop spans 15 amino acids. Germline lookup yields CDR1 SGHAT and CDR2 FQNNGV. Trimming at V came to 5 bases and at J to 1 base, leaving 6 bases not matched to a gene. CDR3 in amino acids: CASSQYRGGTDTQYF. CDR3 in DNA: TGTGCCAGCAGCCAATACAGGGGTGGCACAGATACGCAGTATTTT.

The chain has TRBV19 and TRBJ2-4, with D unresolved. Germline loops: CDR1 LNHDA, CDR2 SQIVND (reference sequence). The V end was cut by 3 bases, the J end by 0 bases, with 9 bases between. The CDR3 is made up of 15 amino acids. The CDR3 coding sequence is TGTGCCAGTAGTATGCCCGGGTCAGCCAAAAACATTCAGTACTTC. Translated, it gives CASSMPGSAKNIQYF.